The present entry profiles one TCR beta chain with its context. The data originate from a study of blood T cells in healthy people across ages. Study context: The template switching approach captured approximately one barcoded beta molecule for every two T cells.

Germline-derived CDR1 and CDR2 are SEHNR and FQNEAQ (reference sequence). The CDR3 has 15 residues. V was shortened by 5 bases and J by 0 bases, with 8 bases between the two germline ends. Using a J-beta primer mix together with a sample-barcoded 5' primer, a second PCR was run for about 6 to 12 cycles. Using its own MiXCR run on the 5' RACE reads, TCRdb lists one record per CDR3 protein. The sample holds roughly 680,000 distinct CDR3 sequences, about 50% seen once. The receptor was derived from an elderly woman in good health. The gene calls are TRBV7-9 and TRBJ2-6; unclear D gene. Sequenced sample: blood. CDR3 loop: CASSPHSSGANVLTF. CDR3 DNA: TGTGCCAGCAGCCCACATAGCTCTGGGGCCAACGTCCTGACTTTC.